The 5 T cell receptor beta chains below all came from one sample that was sequenced in a study of cytomegalovirus exposure and HLA in healthy donors. Using immunoSEQ multiplex PCR, the repertoire was profiled, and TCRdb retains in-frame clones only, with some absent. The table lists 150,000 to 200,000 clones, roughly 82% of them singletons. The sample was PBMCs. These receptor sequences come from a woman in her 30s in good health and CMV-seropositive.

This chain uses TRBV11-2 with TRBJ2-7, with D maybe TRBD2 (7 bases). The V gene's germline CDR1 is SGHAT and CDR2 FQNNGV. V lost 5 bases to trimming and J lost 7 bases, with 18 bases between them. The CDR3 spans 14 residues. CDR3 residues: CASSLQSGGYEQYF. The CDR3 nucleotides read TGTGCCAGCAGCCTACAGTCGGGGGGCTATGAGCAGTACTTC.

The chain has TRBV14 and TRBJ2-2; D uncertain. The CDR3 loop spans 15 amino acids. Trimming left V 4 bases short and J 0 bases short, with 9 bases between. Germline V gene data show CDR1 as SGHDN and CDR2 as FVKESK. The CDR3 reads CASSRQNANTGELFF. Here the CDR3 DNA reads TGTGCCAGCAGCCGTCAGAACGCGAACACCGGGGAGCTGTTTTTT.

This clone appeared a few times. The chain has TRBV2 and TRBJ2-1, with TRBD2 matching 8 bases. V lost 2 bases and J lost 0; bases outside the gene matches: 9. Germline values: CDR1 SNHLY, CDR2 FYNNEI. The CDR3 consists of 18 residues. CDR3 DNA: TGTGCCAGCAGTGAACCGAGAACTAGCGGAAGCTCCTACAATGAGCAGTTCTTC. This codes for CASSEPRTSGSSYNEQFF.

The V and J genes are TRBV2 and TRBJ2-1; no clear D gene. V was trimmed by 6 bases and J by 0 bases, leaving 9 bases between them. This CDR3 spans 14 amino acids. The V gene's germline CDR1 is SNHLY and CDR2 FYNNEI. CDR3 nucleotide sequence: TGTGCCAGCAGAAGCCTGAGCTCCTACAATGAGCAGTTCTTC. Protein: CASRSLSSYNEQFF. Variable domain in full (rest from reference TRBV2 and TRBJ2-1): EPEVTQTPSHQVTQMGQEVILRCVPISNHLYFYWYRQILGQKVEFLVSFYNNEISEKSEIFDDQFSVERPDGSNFTLKIRSTKLEDSAMYFCASRSLSSYNEQFFGPGTRLTVL.

The sample holds a few counts of this clone. CDR3 DNA sequence: TGTGCCAGCAGCAATAGCGGGAGGGCTGGCGGTGAGCAGTTCTTC. It yields the protein CASSNSGRAGGEQFF. The chain links TRBV11-2 to TRBJ2-1; TRBD2 agrees at 11 bases. The trim removed 5 bases at V and 9 bases at J, leaving 9 bases unmatched. Looked up from germline, CDR1 is SGHAT and CDR2 is FQNNGV. The CDR3 is made up of 15 amino acids.